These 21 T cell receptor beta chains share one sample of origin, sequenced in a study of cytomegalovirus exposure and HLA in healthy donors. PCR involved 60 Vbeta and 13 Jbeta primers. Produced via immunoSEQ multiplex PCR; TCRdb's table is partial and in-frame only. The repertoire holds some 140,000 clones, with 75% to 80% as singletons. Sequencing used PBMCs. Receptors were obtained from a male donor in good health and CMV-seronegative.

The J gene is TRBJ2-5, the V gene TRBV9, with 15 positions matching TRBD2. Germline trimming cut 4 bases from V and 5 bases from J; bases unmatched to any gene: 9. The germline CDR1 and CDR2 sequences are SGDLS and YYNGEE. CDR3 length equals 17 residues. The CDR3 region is CASSPGLAGGPSETQYF. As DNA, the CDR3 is TGTGCCAGCAGCCCCGGACTAGCGGGGGGGCCTAGTGAGACCCAGTACTTC.

The CDR3 DNA reads as TGCGCCAGCACAACCCAACCGAGCGGGGGAGTTTGCTCCTACAATGAGCAGTTCTTC. Translation gives CASTTQPSGGVCSYNEQFF. The chain joins TRBV4-3 to TRBJ2-1, with 8 positions matching TRBD2. Per the germline V gene, CDR1 is LGHNA and CDR2 is YSLEER. V lost 7 bases and J lost 0; bases outside the gene matches: 17. CDR3 length: 19 amino acids.

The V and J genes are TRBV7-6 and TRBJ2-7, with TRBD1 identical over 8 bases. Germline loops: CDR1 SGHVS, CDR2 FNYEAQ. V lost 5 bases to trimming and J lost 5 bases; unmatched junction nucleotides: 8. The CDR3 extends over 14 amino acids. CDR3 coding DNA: TGTGCCAGCAGCCGGACCAGGGGGCACGACGAGCAGTACTTC. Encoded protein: CASSRTRGHDEQYF.

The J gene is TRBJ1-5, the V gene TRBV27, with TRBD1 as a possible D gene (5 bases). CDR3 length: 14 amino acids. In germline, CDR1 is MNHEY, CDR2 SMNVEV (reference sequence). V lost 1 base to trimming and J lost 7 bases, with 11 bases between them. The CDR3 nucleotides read TGTGCCAGCAGTTTATTCCAGGGTGGCCAGCCCCAGCATTTT. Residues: CASSLFQGGQPQHF.

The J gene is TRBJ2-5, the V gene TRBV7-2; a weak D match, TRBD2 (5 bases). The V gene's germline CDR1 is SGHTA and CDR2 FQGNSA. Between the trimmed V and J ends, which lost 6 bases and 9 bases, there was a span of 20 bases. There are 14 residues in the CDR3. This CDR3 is CASSLAPLELAQYF. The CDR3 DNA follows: TGTGCCAGCAGTCTAGCCCCTCTGGAGTTGGCCCAGTACTTC.

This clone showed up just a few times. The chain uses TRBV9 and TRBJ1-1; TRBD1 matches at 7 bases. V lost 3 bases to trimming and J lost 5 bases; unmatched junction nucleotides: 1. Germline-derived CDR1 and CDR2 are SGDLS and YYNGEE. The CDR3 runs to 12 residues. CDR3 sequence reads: CASSDRGTEAFF. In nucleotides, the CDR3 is TGTGCCAGCAGCGACAGGGGAACTGAAGCTTTCTTT.

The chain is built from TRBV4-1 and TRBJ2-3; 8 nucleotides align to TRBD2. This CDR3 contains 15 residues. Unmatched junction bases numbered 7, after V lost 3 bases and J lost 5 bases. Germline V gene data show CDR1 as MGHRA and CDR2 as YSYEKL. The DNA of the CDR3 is TGCGCCAGCAGCCAGCTACTAGCGGCTGGAGATACGCAGTATTTT. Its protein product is CASSQLLAAGDTQYF.

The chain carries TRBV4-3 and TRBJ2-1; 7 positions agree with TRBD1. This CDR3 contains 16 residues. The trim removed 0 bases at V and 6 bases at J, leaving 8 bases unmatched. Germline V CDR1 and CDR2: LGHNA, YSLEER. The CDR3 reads CASSQDPEGAVNEQFF. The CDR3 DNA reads TGCGCCAGCAGCCAAGATCCCGAGGGGGCGGTCAATGAGCAGTTCTTC.

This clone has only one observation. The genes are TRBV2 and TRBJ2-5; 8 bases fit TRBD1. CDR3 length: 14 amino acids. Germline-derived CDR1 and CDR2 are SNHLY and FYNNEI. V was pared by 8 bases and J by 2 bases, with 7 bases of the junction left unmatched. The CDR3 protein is CASDRYRGQETQYF. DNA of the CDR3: TGTGCCAGCGATCGATACAGGGGGCAAGAGACCCAGTACTTC. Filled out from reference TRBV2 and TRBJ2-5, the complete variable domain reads EPEVTQTPSHQVTQMGQEVILRCVPISNHLYFYWYRQILGQKVEFLVSFYNNEISEKSEIFDDQFSVERPDGSNFTLKIRSTKLEDSAMYFCASDRYRGQETQYFGPGTRLLVL.

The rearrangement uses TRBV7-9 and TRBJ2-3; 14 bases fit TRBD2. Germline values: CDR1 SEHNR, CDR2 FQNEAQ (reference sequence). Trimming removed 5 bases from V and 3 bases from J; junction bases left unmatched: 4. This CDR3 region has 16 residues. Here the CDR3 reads CASSATSGGATDTQYF. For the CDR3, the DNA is TGTGCCAGCAGCGCGACTAGCGGGGGGGCGACAGATACGCAGTATTTT.

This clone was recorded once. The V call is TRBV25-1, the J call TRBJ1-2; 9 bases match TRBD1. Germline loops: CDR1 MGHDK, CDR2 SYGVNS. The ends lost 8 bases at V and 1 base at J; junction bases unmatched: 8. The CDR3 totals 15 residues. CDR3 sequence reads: CASPIRTGDNYGYTF. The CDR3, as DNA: TGTGCCAGCCCAATCCGGACAGGGGATAACTATGGCTACACCTTC.

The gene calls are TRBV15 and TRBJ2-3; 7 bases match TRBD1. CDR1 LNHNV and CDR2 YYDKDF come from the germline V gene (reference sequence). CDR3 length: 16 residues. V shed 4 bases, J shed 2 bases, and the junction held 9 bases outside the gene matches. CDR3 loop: CATSTDRAVNTDTQYF. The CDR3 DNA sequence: TGTGCCACCAGCACAGACAGGGCCGTTAACACAGATACGCAGTATTTT.

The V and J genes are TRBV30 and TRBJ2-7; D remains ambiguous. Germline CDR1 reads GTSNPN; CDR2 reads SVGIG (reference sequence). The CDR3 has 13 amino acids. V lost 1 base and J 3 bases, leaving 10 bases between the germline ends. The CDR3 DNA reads TGTGCCTGGAGTGGTGTCAGATTCTACGAGCAGTACTTC. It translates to CAWSGVRFYEQYF.

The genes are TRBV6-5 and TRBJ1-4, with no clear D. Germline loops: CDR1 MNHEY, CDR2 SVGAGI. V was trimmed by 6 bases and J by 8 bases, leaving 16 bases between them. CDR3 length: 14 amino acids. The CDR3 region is CASSPGERGEKLFF. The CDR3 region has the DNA TGTGCCAGCAGCCCGGGAGAACGAGGAGAAAAACTGTTTTTT.

CDR3 coding DNA: TGTGCCTGGAGTCCCGGGACAGGGATCTACGAGCAGTACTTC. Translating it yields CAWSPGTGIYEQYF. The rearrangement joins TRBV30 to TRBJ2-7, with 9 bases aligning to TRBD1. There are 14 residues in the CDR3. V was clipped by 2 bases and J by 3 bases; unmatched bases: 5. Per germline, CDR1 GTSNPN and CDR2 SVGIG (reference sequence).

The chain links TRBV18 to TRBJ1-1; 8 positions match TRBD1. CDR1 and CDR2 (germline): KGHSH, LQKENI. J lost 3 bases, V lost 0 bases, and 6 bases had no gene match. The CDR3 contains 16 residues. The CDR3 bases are TGTGCCAGCTCACCACCGAGGACAGGGAAGCACACTGAAGCTTTCTTT. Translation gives CASSPPRTGKHTEAFF.

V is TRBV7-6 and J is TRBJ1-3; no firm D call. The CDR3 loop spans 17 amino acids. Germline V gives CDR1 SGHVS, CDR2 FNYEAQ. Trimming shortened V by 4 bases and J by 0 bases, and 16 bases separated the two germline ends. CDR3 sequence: CASSSETQQISGNTIYF. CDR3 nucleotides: TGTGCCAGCAGCTCGGAGACCCAGCAAATCTCTGGAAACACCATATATTTT. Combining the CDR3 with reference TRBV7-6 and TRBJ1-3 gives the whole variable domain GAGVSQSPRYKVTKRGQDVALRCDPISGHVSLYWYRQALGQGPEFLTYFNYEAQQDKSGLPNDRFSAERPEGSISTLTIQRTEQRDSAMYRCASSSETQQISGNTIYFGEGSWLTVV.

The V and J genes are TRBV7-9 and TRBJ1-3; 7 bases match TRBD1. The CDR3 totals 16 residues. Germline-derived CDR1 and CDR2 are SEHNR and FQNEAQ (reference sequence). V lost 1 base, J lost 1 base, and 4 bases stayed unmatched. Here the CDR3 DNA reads TGTGCCAGCAGCTTAGGACAGGGACTGTCTGGAAACACCATATATTTT. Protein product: CASSLGQGLSGNTIYF.

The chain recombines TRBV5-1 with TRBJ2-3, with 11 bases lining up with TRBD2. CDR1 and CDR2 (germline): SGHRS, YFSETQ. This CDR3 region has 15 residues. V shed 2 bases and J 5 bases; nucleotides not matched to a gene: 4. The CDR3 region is CASSFLAGGGDTQYF. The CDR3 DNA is TGCGCCAGCAGCTTTCTAGCGGGGGGAGGAGATACGCAGTATTTT.

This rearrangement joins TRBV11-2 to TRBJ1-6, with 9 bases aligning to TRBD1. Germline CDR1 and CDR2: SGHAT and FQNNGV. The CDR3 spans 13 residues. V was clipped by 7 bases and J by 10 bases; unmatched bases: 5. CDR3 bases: TGTGCCAGCAAACAGGGGGCGAGGTCACCCCTCCACTTT. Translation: CASKQGARSPLHF.

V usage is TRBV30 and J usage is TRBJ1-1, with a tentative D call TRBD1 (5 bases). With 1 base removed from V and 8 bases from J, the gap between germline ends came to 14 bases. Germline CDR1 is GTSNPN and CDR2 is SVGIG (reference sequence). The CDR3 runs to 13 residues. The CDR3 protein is CAWSASRQHEAFF. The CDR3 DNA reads TGTGCCTGGAGTGCATCCCGACAGCACGAAGCTTTCTTT. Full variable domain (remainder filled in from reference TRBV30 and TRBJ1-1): SQTIHQWPATLVQPVGSPLSLECTVEGTSNPNLYWYRQAAGRGLQLLFYSVGIGQISSEVPQNLSASRPQDRQFILSSKKLLLSDSGFYLCAWSASRQHEAFFGQGTRLTVV.